This T cell receptor beta chain was documented in a study of response to subunit inactivated influenza vaccine. The table lists this clonotype with a few counts. V lost 3 bases to trimming and J lost 2 bases, with 11 bases between them. From germline, CDR1 is SEHNR and CDR2 FQNEAQ (reference sequence). The CDR3 covers 14 residues. TCRdb processed the RT-PCR reads anew with MiXCR; each CDR3 protein has one entry. The table has roughly 780,000 distinct CDR3 sequences, approximately 17% seen once. This TCR was recovered from a man aged 45-65 years who received an inactivated influenza vaccine. The sample was PBMCs from blood, taken approximately 5 days after vaccination. J is TRBJ2-7 and V is TRBV7-9, with TRBD1 as a possible D gene (6 bases). The CDR3 loop is CASSLPTGTYEQYF. As DNA, the CDR3 is TGTGCCAGCAGCTTGCCGACAGGCACCTACGAGCAGTACTTC.